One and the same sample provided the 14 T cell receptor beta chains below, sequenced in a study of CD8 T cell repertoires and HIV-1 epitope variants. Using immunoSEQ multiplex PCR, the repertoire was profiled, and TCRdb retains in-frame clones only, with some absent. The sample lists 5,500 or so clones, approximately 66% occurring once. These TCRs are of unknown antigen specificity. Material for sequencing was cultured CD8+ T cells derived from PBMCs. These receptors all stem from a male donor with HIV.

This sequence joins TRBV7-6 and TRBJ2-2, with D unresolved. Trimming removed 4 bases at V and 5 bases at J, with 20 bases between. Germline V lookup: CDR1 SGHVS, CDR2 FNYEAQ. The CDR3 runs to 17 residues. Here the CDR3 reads CASSSDLTELGTGELFF. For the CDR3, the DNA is TGTGCCAGCAGCTCCGATTTGACCGAACTGGGGACCGGGGAGCTGTTTTTT.

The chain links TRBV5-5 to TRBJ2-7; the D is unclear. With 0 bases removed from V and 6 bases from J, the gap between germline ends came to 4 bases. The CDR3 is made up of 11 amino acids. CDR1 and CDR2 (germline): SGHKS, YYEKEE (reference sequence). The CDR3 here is CASSLGGEQYF. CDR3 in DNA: TGTGCCAGCAGCTTGGGTGGCGAGCAGTACTTC.

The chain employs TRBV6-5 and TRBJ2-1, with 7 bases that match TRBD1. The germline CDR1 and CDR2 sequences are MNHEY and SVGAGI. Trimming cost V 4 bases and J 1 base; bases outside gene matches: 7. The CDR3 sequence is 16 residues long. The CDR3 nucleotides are TGTGCCAGCAGTTTATCACAGGGGATATCCTACAATGAGCAGTTCTTC. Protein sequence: CASSLSQGISYNEQFF.

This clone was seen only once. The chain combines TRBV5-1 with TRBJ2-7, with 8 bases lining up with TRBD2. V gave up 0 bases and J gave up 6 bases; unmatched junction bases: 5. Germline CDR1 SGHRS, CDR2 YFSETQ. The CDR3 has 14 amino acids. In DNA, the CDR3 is TGCGCCAGCAGCTTGGATCCTAGCGGGCTCGAGCAGTACTTC. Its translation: CASSLDPSGLEQYF.

CDR3 loop: CASSLDGASEQFF. The CDR3 region has the DNA TGTGCCAGCAGCTTAGACGGTGCCAGTGAGCAGTTCTTC. The V and J genes are TRBV7-1 and TRBJ2-1; D not resolved. TRBV7-1 falls under the ORF class, with uncertain function. This CDR3 region has 13 residues. Trimming cost V 4 bases and J 9 bases, with 13 bases left between them.

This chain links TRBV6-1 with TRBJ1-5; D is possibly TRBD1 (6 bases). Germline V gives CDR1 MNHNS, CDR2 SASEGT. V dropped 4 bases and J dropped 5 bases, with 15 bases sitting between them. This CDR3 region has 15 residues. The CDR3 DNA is TGTGCCAGCAGTGGGGGGCAGGGGATACATCAGCCCCAGCATTTT. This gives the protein CASSGGQGIHQPQHF.

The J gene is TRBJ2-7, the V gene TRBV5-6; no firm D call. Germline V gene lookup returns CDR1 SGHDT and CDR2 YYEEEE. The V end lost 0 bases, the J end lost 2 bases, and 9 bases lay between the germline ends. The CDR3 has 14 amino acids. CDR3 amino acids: CASSLAGSAYEQYF. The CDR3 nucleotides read TGTGCCAGCAGCTTGGCCGGCAGCGCCTACGAGCAGTACTTC.

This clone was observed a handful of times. The CDR3 DNA sequence: TGTGCCAGCAGTTTATCGTCCCGGAATGAAGCTTTCTTT. Its translation: CASSLSSRNEAFF. This chain links TRBV27 with TRBJ1-1; no reliable D call. The CDR3 totals 13 residues. Trimming removed 0 bases at V and 7 bases at J, with 9 bases between. Germline loops: CDR1 MNHEY, CDR2 SMNVEV (reference sequence).

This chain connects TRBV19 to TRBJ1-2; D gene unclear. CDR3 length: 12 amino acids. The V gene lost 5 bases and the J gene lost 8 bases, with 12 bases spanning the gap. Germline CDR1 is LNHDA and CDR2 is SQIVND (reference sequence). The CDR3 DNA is TGTGCCAGTAGTCCTGGACCAAGAGGCTACACCTTC. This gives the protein CASSPGPRGYTF.

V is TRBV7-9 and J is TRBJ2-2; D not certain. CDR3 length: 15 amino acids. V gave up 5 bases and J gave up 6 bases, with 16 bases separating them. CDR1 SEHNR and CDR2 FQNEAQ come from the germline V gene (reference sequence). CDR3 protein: CASSNGPWSAGELFF. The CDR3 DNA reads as TGTGCCAGCAGCAATGGGCCTTGGTCCGCCGGGGAGCTGTTTTTT.

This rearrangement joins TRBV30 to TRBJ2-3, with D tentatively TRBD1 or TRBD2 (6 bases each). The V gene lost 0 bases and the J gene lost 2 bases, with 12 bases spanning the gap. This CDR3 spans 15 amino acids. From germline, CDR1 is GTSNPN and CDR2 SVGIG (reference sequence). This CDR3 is CAWSVPGAFTDTQYF. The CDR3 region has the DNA TGTGCCTGGAGTGTACCGGGGGCATTCACAGATACGCAGTATTTT. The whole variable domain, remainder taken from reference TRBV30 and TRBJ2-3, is SQTIHQWPATLVQPVGSPLSLECTVEGTSNPNLYWYRQAAGRGLQLLFYSVGIGQISSEVPQNLSASRPQDRQFILSSKKLLLSDSGFYLCAWSVPGAFTDTQYFGPGTRLTVL.

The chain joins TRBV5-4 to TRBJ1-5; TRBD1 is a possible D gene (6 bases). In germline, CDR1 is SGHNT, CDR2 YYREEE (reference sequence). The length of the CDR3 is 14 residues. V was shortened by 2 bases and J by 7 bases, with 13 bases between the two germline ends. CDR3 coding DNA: TGTGCCAGCAGCTTTAGGGGGGGGCGGCAGCCCCAGCATTTT. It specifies CASSFRGGRQPQHF.

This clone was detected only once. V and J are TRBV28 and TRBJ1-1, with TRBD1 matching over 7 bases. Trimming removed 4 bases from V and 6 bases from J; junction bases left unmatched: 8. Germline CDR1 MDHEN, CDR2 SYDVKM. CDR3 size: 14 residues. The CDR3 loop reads CASSSLRGRAEAFF. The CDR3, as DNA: TGTGCCAGCAGTTCCCTCAGGGGGAGGGCTGAAGCTTTCTTT.

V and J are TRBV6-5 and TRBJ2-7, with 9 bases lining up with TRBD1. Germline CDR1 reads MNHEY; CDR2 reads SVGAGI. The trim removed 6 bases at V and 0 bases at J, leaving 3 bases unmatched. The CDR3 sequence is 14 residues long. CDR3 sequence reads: CASRQGASSYEQYF. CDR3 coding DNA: TGTGCCAGCAGACAGGGGGCTTCCTCCTACGAGCAGTACTTC.